By its share, the clone carrying this T cell receptor beta chain is medium-sized (0.01 to 0.1%). Its antigen remains unknown. This sample is drawn from a study of metastatic and nonmetastatic thyroid tumors. For the study at large: Patients with malignant and benign thyroid disease provided blood and tumor or nodule tissue, whose repertoires were compared. General study points: In blood and tumor, TCR beta diversity was reportedly significantly higher in malignant thyroid tumors than in benign nodules.

Trimming cost V 2 bases and J 0 bases, with 4 bases left between them. The CDR3 is 13 amino acids. Germline values: CDR1 MNHNS, CDR2 SASEGT. In the original workflow: For papillary thyroid cancer, a distant-metastasis classifier was constructed from CDR3 differences observed across clinicopathological groups. TCRdb re-clonotyped the PCR reads via MiXCR. In this record, the V and J calls reflect TCRdb's handling and not the investigators' own analysis. The sample has tens of thousands of clones, 25% to 30% seen once. There were no patients who had received any treatment before thyroid surgery. Sequenced material: blood. The V gene is TRBV6-1, the J gene TRBJ1-2; unclear D gene. The sequence was obtained from a female donor with papillary thyroid cancer or a benign thyroid nodule (not recorded which). Some clones in this sample may be carry-over from other donors' samples. CDR3 amino acids: CASSELTNYGYTF. The CDR3 DNA is TGTGCCAGCAGTGAATTGACTAACTATGGCTACACCTTC.